This TCR beta chain comes out of a study of T cells in Graves' hyperthyroidism and ophthalmopathy. Researchers amplified the TCR beta CDR3 regions from RNA transcripts. Researchers ran a first-round RT-PCR on the TCR CDR3 using the HTBI primer set. TCRdb ran MiXCR on the multiplex PCR reads and lists one entry per CDR3 protein. The data show roughly 560,000 distinct CDR3 sequences, about 15% seen once. V dropped 1 base and J dropped 6; count of bases not matched to a gene: 7. The CDR3 is 15 residues long. The germline gives CDR1 SGHTA, CDR2 FQGNSA. The source is a woman aged 35 to 49 with Graves' ophthalmopathy. The sample was blood. The chain combines TRBV7-2 with TRBJ2-7; 9 bases are shared with TRBD1. CDR3 protein: CASSLGTGEISEQYF. CDR3 in DNA: TGTGCCAGCAGCTTAGGGACAGGGGAAATAAGCGAGCAGTACTTC.